This TCR beta chain was recovered during a study of glioma-infiltrating T cells after dendritic cell vaccination. This clone was counted a single time. Germline assignment: CDR1 LNHDA and CDR2 SQIVND (reference sequence). The V gene end was trimmed by 3 bases and the J gene end by 7 bases; junction bases not matched to a gene: 5. This CDR3 region has 13 residues. Sequencing was performed with immunoSEQ multiplex PCR; in TCRdb, only in-frame clones are kept and a portion is missing. Of tens of thousands of clones in the sample, around 90% are singletons; the top ten hold 3% to 4%. The receptor's source is a human donor with glioblastoma. The chain couples TRBV19 to TRBJ2-7, with TRBD1 matching over 8 bases. The sequencing used blood, collected before dendritic cell vaccination. CDR3 in amino acids: CASSIQGAGEQYF. CDR3 nucleotide sequence: TGTGCCAGTAGTATCCAGGGGGCGGGTGAGCAGTACTTC.